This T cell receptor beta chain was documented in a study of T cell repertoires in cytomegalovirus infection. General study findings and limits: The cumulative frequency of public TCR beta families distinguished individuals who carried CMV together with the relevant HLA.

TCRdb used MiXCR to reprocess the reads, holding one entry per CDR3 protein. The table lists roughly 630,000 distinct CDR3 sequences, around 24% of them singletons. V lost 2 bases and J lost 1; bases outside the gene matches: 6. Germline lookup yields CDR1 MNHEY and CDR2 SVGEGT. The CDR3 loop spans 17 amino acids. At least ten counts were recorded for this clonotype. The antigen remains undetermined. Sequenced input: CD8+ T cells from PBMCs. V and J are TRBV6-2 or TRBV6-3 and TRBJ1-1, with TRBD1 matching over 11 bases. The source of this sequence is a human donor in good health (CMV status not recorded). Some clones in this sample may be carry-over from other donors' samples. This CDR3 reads CASSYTGQGAPNTEAFF. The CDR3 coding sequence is TGTGCCAGCAGTTACACCGGACAGGGGGCCCCGAACACTGAAGCTTTCTTT.